The 20 T cell receptor beta chains given below trace back to one sample, sequenced in a study of CD8 T cells in Susac syndrome (dated 2019 in TCRdb). Receptors were amplified or captured by the immunoSEQ multiplex PCR assay. RNA was extracted using the RNeasy kit, and about 0.5 to 1 microgram was reverse transcribed with random hexamers. TCRdb passed the public sequencing reads through fastp at Q25 and MiXCR, retaining productive beta sequences. Entries that share a CDR3 protein sequence are merged under the most common genes and DNA. This sample lists 71,000 or so distinct CDR3 sequences; 90% to 95% were detected once. About 0.14% of the sample belongs to the ten largest clones. Input material: CD4+ T cells from PBMCs. These receptors all come from a human donor with Susac syndrome.

CDR3 DNA: TGTGCCAGCAGCCAAGATGTTATCGGCAGGGGGCAAGAGACCCAGTACTTC. Amino acids: CASSQDVIGRGQETQYF. V and J are TRBV4-2 and TRBJ2-5, with 7 bases aligning to TRBD1. Trimming removed 0 bases from V and 2 bases from J; junction bases left unmatched: 9. CDR3 size: 17 residues. Germline V gene lookup returns CDR1 LGHNA and CDR2 YNFKEQ.

The rearrangement joins TRBV4-1 to TRBJ2-3, with TRBD1 identical over 12 bases. Germline loops: CDR1 MGHRA, CDR2 YSYEKL. With 4 bases clipped from V and 4 bases from J, the junction kept 12 bases outside the gene matches. This CDR3 region has 18 residues. In DNA, the CDR3 is TGCGCCAGCAGCCTACTCCCGGGACAGGGGGCATTTTCAGATACGCAGTATTTT. Its protein is CASSLLPGQGAFSDTQYF.

The table lists this clonotype with a count of one. The chain links TRBV11-3 to TRBJ2-1, with 9 positions matching TRBD2. CDR3 length: 18 residues. CDR1 and CDR2 (germline): SGHNT, YENEEA. J was trimmed by 5 bases and V by 1 base; bases with no gene match: 12. In DNA form, the CDR3 reads TGTGCCAGCAGCTTAGGGGTAGCGGGGGTCGATTTTGACAATGAGCAGTTCTTC. Translated: CASSLGVAGVDFDNEQFF.

The V gene is TRBV20-1, the J gene TRBJ2-2; unclear D gene. In germline, CDR1 is DFQATT, CDR2 SNEGSKA (reference sequence). Trimming pared 5 bases from V and 0 bases from J, leaving 4 bases between. The CDR3 sequence is 12 residues long. In DNA form, the CDR3 reads TGCAGTGCTTACCCGAACACCGGGGAGCTGTTTTTT. Translation gives CSAYPNTGELFF.

There are a few counts of this clonotype. J is TRBJ2-6 and V is TRBV6-1; D is tentatively TRBD1 or TRBD2 (5 bases each). Germline-derived CDR1 and CDR2 are MNHNS and SASEGT. Trimming cost V 6 bases and J 0 bases, with 6 bases left between them. The CDR3 loop spans 14 amino acids. The CDR3: CASRGVSGANVLTF. DNA for the CDR3: TGTGCCAGCAGGGGGGTCTCTGGGGCCAACGTCCTGACTTTC.

The V call is TRBV20-1, the J call TRBJ1-5; maybe TRBD1 (6 bases). This CDR3 region has 15 residues. The germline V gene encodes CDR1 DFQATT and CDR2 SNEGSKA (reference sequence). With 6 bases removed from V and 0 bases from J, the gap between germline ends came to 15 bases. For the CDR3, the DNA is TGCAGTGCCGAGACAGGACCCTATAGCAATCAGCCCCAGCATTTT. Amino acids: CSAETGPYSNQPQHF.

The J gene is TRBJ2-3, the V gene TRBV3-1; TRBD2 might be the D (6 bases). Germline-derived CDR1 and CDR2 are LGHDT and YNNKEL (reference sequence). The CDR3 is made up of 15 amino acids. Between the trimmed V and J ends, which lost 1 base and 2 bases, there was a span of 10 bases. The chain's CDR3 is CASSQAEGTTDTQYF. The CDR3 coding sequence is TGTGCCAGCAGCCAAGCGGAGGGGACCACAGATACGCAGTATTTT.

This rearrangement joins TRBV28 to TRBJ2-7; 11 bases agree with TRBD1. The germline gives CDR1 MDHEN, CDR2 SYDVKM. V was clipped by 4 bases and J by 3 bases; unmatched bases: 5. This CDR3 is built from 15 residues. The CDR3 sequence is CASSYRDRGSYEQYF. The CDR3 DNA is TGTGCCAGCAGTTACCGGGACAGGGGGAGCTACGAGCAGTACTTC. The full variable domain, in which reference TRBV28 and TRBJ2-7 provide the parts outside the CDR3, is DVKVTQSSRYLVKRTGEKVFLECVQDMDHENMFWYRQDPGLGLRLIYFSYDVKMKEKGDIPEGYSVSREKKERFSLILESASTNQTSMYLCASSYRDRGSYEQYFGPGTRLTVT.

The count of this clonotype is one. CDR3 bases: TGTGCCAGCAGCTACTCTCCGGACAGGGAGGAGACCCAGTACTTC. It is translated as CASSYSPDREETQYF. The rearrangement links TRBV9 to TRBJ2-5; the match to TRBD1 covers 8 bases. The germline CDR1 and CDR2 sequences are SGDLS and YYNGEE. J gave up 5 bases and V 4 bases, and 10 bases lay outside the gene matches. This CDR3 contains 15 residues.

This rearrangement joins TRBV2 to TRBJ2-3; D remains unclear. The CDR3 spans 14 residues. In germline, CDR1 is SNHLY, CDR2 FYNNEI. The germline V and J ends were trimmed by 4 bases and 5 bases, with 13 bases remaining between them. CDR3 nucleotide sequence: TGTGCCAGCAGTGCGGGTGGTTATGAAGATACGCAGTATTTT. It translates to CASSAGGYEDTQYF. The full variable domain, rest sourced from reference TRBV2 and TRBJ2-3, is EPEVTQTPSHQVTQMGQEVILRCVPISNHLYFYWYRQILGQKVEFLVSFYNNEISEKSEIFDDQFSVERPDGSNFTLKIRSTKLEDSAMYFCASSAGGYEDTQYFGPGTRLTVL.

The chain is built from TRBV30 and TRBJ2-1; the D gene is possibly TRBD1 (5 bases). Germline V gene lookup returns CDR1 GTSNPN and CDR2 SVGIG (reference sequence). Deletions cut 1 base from V and 9 bases from J, with 16 bases between. This CDR3 contains 14 residues. In DNA form, the CDR3 reads TGTGCCTGGAGTGAGGGAAGGGGTTATGGTGAGCAGTTCTTC. Translation: CAWSEGRGYGEQFF.

Worth noting for this clonotype: An end of the junction does not agree with germline; a read error may underlie this. This chain joins TRBV20-1 and TRBJ1-5, with a weak D call TRBD1 (5 bases). This CDR3 spans 11 amino acids. Per the germline V gene, CDR1 is DFQATT and CDR2 is SNEGSKA (reference sequence). CDR3 in amino acids: CSARDQGKTVF. The CDR3 nucleotides are TGCAGTGCTAGAGATCAGGGTAAGACGGTTTTT.

The gene calls are TRBV5-1 and TRBJ2-3; D unclear. The germline V gene encodes CDR1 SGHRS and CDR2 YFSETQ. V was shortened by 7 bases and J by 1 base, with 13 bases between the two germline ends. This CDR3 comprises 14 residues. CDR3: CASYEFSGTDTQYF. CDR3 DNA sequence: TGCGCCAGCTACGAATTCTCGGGCACAGATACGCAGTATTTT.

The chain combines TRBV12-5 with TRBJ1-2; tentative D call: TRBD1 (5 bases). From germline, CDR1 is LGHNT and CDR2 FRNRAP. Trimming stripped 0 bases from V and 8 bases from J, with 19 bases between. The CDR3 covers 16 residues. The CDR3 region is CASGLVVGGQGEGYTF. The CDR3 coding sequence is TGTGCTAGTGGTTTGGTAGTCGGTGGCCAGGGTGAAGGCTACACCTTC.

The genes are TRBV19 and TRBJ1-6; 8 bases map to TRBD1. V dropped 3 bases and J dropped 9; count of bases not matched to a gene: 7. There are 15 residues in the CDR3. CDR1 and CDR2 (germline): LNHDA, SQIVND (reference sequence). The CDR3 loop is CASSMRDRIRSPLHF. The CDR3 DNA reads as TGTGCCAGTAGTATGAGGGACAGGATTCGTTCACCCCTCCACTTT.

The rearrangement uses TRBV7-8 and TRBJ1-3; D gene uncertain. The length of the CDR3 is 13 residues. Trimming removed 1 base from V and 2 bases from J, with 3 bases in between. Per germline, CDR1 SGHVS and CDR2 FQNEAQ. In DNA form, the CDR3 reads TGTGCCAGCAGCTTAGACCCTGGAAACACCATATATTTT. It translates to CASSLDPGNTIYF.

The rearrangement uses TRBV4-1 and TRBJ2-3; 9 bases map to TRBD1. Unmatched junction bases numbered 5, after V lost 2 bases and J lost 2 bases. Germline V gene sequence: CDR1 MGHRA, CDR2 YSYEKL. This CDR3 region has 16 residues. The CDR3 coding sequence is TGCGCCAGCAGCCAATCCGGGACAGGGAACACAGATACGCAGTATTTT. Translated: CASSQSGTGNTDTQYF.

The chain uses TRBV18 and TRBJ2-7; D might be TRBD1 (5 bases). CDR1 and CDR2 from the germline V gene are KGHSH and LQKENI. Trimming shortened V by 0 bases and J by 1 base, and 13 bases separated the two germline ends. The CDR3 has 16 amino acids. CDR3 loop: CASSPPNRAGSYEQYF. The CDR3 DNA reads TGTGCCAGCTCACCACCTAATCGGGCAGGGTCCTACGAGCAGTACTTC. Combining the CDR3 with reference TRBV18 and TRBJ2-7 gives the whole variable domain NAGVMQNPRHLVRRRGQEARLRCSPMKGHSHVYWYRQLPEEGLKFMVYLQKENIIDESGMPKERFSAEFPKEGPSILRIQQVVRGDSAAYFCASSPPNRAGSYEQYFGPGTRLTVT.

This sequence joins TRBV6-2 or TRBV6-3 and TRBJ2-1, with 10 nucleotides matching TRBD1. In germline, CDR1 is MNHEY, CDR2 SVGEGT. The CDR3 is 15 amino acids. The trim removed 5 bases at V and 10 bases at J, leaving 11 bases unmatched. This chain's CDR3 is CASSNRDRGQGEQFF. The DNA of the CDR3 is TGTGCCAGCAGTAACCGGGACAGGGGACAGGGGGAGCAGTTCTTC.

The chain employs TRBV12-3 or TRBV12-4 and TRBJ2-7, with 8 positions matching TRBD1. This CDR3 has 14 residues. The junction had 8 bases not matched to a gene; V was cut back by 6 bases and J by 4 bases. CDR3 sequence reads: CASSIQGARYEQYF. The CDR3 nucleotides read TGTGCCAGCAGCATCCAGGGGGCGCGGTACGAGCAGTACTTC.